The clone carrying this T cell receptor (beta chain) has a single count. This specimen comes from a study of shared clonotypes between healthy human individuals. Donors were healthy HIV-negative adults without recent acute infections or vaccinations. Profiled with immunoSEQ multiplex PCR; TCRdb holds only in-frame clones, not every one. Of millions of clones in the sample, roughly nine tenths were seen once. Germline V gives CDR1 LNHDA, CDR2 SQIVND (reference sequence). V was trimmed by 9 bases and J by 2 bases, leaving 11 bases between them. There are 13 residues in the CDR3. The TCR sequence derives from a man aged 18 to 35 in good health. The sample comprised naive CD4+ T cells sorted from blood. The subset here: CD45RA+ positively selected. The chain uses TRBV19 and TRBJ1-5; possible D gene TRBD1, 6 bases. As DNA, the CDR3 is TGTGCCAGCCAGGACAGCCGCAATCAGCCCCAGCATTTT. Protein: CASQDSRNQPQHF.